Listed here are 32 T cell receptor beta chains from one sample, sequenced in a study of cytomegalovirus exposure and HLA in healthy donors. In the PCR, 60 Vbeta and 13 Jbeta primers were used. Clones were read by immunoSEQ multiplex PCR, and TCRdb kept only the in-frame ones, dropping some. The table includes under 250,000 clones, approximately 82% detected once. Sequencing was carried out using PBMCs. These receptors all stem from a man younger than 35 in good health and CMV-seronegative.

J is TRBJ1-1 and V is TRBV11-2; maybe TRBD1 (5 bases). The CDR3 is 15 residues long. Germline V gives CDR1 SGHAT, CDR2 FQNNGV. V lost 5 bases to trimming and J lost 3 bases, with 16 bases between them. The CDR3 nucleotides read TGTGCCAGCAGCCTAAGAGGAGGGACGCACACTGAAGCTTTCTTT. This gives the protein CASSLRGGTHTEAFF.

CDR3 sequence reads: CSVEGRASGRYEQYF. CDR3 DNA: TGCAGCGTTGAAGGTAGGGCTAGCGGGAGGTACGAGCAGTACTTC. The V gene is TRBV29-1, the J gene TRBJ2-7, with 11 positions matching TRBD2. J lost 4 bases, V lost 1 base, and 6 bases had no gene match. CDR1 and CDR2 (germline): SQVTM, ANQGSEA. This CDR3 has 15 residues.

The table lists this clone with a count of one. The chain recombines TRBV30 with TRBJ2-1; the match to TRBD2 covers 10 bases. CDR3 length: 14 residues. Trimming at V came to 4 bases and at J to 12 bases, leaving 12 bases not matched to a gene. Germline V lookup: CDR1 GTSNPN, CDR2 SVGIG (reference sequence). CDR3: CAWKGSGRPTGQFF. The CDR3 nucleotides are TGTGCCTGGAAGGGTAGCGGGAGGCCCACTGGGCAGTTCTTC.

J is TRBJ2-7 and V is TRBV4-1, with 8 bases that match TRBD1. The CDR3 contains 15 residues. V shed 1 base, J shed 2 bases, and the junction held 4 bases outside the gene matches. Germline lookup yields CDR1 MGHRA and CDR2 YSYEKL. CDR3 sequence (DNA): TGCGCCAGCAGCCAAGGGCAGGGGGCTGCCTACGAGCAGTACTTC. It encodes CASSQGQGAAYEQYF.

The chain links TRBV6-5 to TRBJ2-1; 7 bases line up with TRBD2. The CDR3 sequence is 13 residues long. The germline V gene has CDR1 MNHEY and CDR2 SVGAGI. V was pared by 10 bases and J by 8 bases, with 11 bases of the junction left unmatched. For the CDR3, the DNA is TGTGCCACCCGGACTAGTGGGTGGTATGAGCAGTTCTTC. It encodes CATRTSGWYEQFF.

This clone was detected a few times. The genes are TRBV30 and TRBJ2-5, with D uncertain. The V gene lost 2 bases and the J gene lost 2 bases, with 3 bases spanning the gap. Per the germline V gene, CDR1 is GTSNPN and CDR2 is SVGIG (reference sequence). The CDR3 sequence is 11 residues long. The DNA for the CDR3 is TGTGCCTGGAGTCGGCAAGAGACCCAGTACTTC. This sequence encodes CAWSRQETQYF.

V and J are TRBV7-2 and TRBJ1-1; possibly TRBD1 for D (6 bases). CDR3 length: 13 residues. Germline V lookup: CDR1 SGHTA, CDR2 FQGNSA. The germline V and J ends were trimmed by 5 bases and 0 bases, with 7 bases remaining between them. The DNA for the CDR3 is TGTGCCAGCAGCCGACAGGTGAACACTGAAGCTTTCTTT. Protein: CASSRQVNTEAFF. The full variable domain, completed using reference TRBV7-2 and TRBJ1-1, is GAGVSQSPSNKVTEKGKDVELRCDPISGHTALYWYRQSLGQGLEFLIYFQGNSAPDKSGLPSDRFSAERTGGSVSTLTIQRTQQEDSAVYLCASSRQVNTEAFFGQGTRLTVV.

The chain is built from TRBV2 and TRBJ2-2; weak D call: TRBD1 (6 bases). The CDR3 runs to 15 residues. V lost 4 bases, J lost 1 base, and 10 bases lay in between. Germline assignment: CDR1 SNHLY and CDR2 FYNNEI. Written as DNA, the CDR3 is TGTGCCAGCAGTGTCGGACAGCGGAACACCGGGGAGCTGTTTTTT. It is translated as CASSVGQRNTGELFF.

CDR3 in DNA: TGCGCCAGCAGCCAAGAGGCGGGAGGGCCTTACGAGCAGTACTTC. Translation gives CASSQEAGGPYEQYF. The chain employs TRBV4-1 and TRBJ2-7; 9 nucleotides line up with TRBD2. Germline CDR1 MGHRA, CDR2 YSYEKL. The CDR3 extends over 15 amino acids. The trim removed 0 bases at V and 4 bases at J, leaving 4 bases unmatched.

V gene TRBV2 combines with J gene TRBJ1-3, with 8 bases lining up with TRBD1. The ends lost 6 bases at V and 4 bases at J; junction bases unmatched: 5. CDR1 and CDR2 from the germline V gene are SNHLY and FYNNEI. The CDR3 extends over 14 amino acids. CDR3 protein: CASSAGTGGNTIYF. As DNA, the CDR3 is TGTGCCAGCAGCGCAGGGACAGGCGGAAACACCATATATTTT.

This clone occurred a few times. This sequence joins TRBV5-4 and TRBJ2-7, with D perhaps matching TRBD2 (5 bases). There are 16 residues in the CDR3. CDR1 and CDR2 from the germline V gene are SGHNT and YYREEE (reference sequence). V was trimmed by 2 bases and J by 6 bases, leaving 21 bases between them. The CDR3 DNA sequence: TGTGCCAGCAGCTTCGGAAGTCCTCCTCAACGGGGCGAGCAGTACTTC. Translated, it gives CASSFGSPPQRGEQYF.

This chain uses TRBV11-2 with TRBJ2-7, with TRBD1 matching over 9 bases. CDR3 length: 14 residues. Germline V CDR1 and CDR2: SGHAT, FQNNGV. Trimming cost V 7 bases and J 4 bases; bases outside gene matches: 8. As DNA, the CDR3 is TGTGCCAGCACCCCGGGACAGGGAGGATACGAGCAGTACTTC. The encoded protein is CASTPGQGGYEQYF.

The V and J genes are TRBV29-1 and TRBJ1-1; 9 bases align to TRBD1. The junction had 12 bases not matched to a gene; V was cut back by 6 bases and J by 10 bases. This CDR3 spans 13 amino acids. Germline V CDR1 and CDR2: SQVTM, ANQGSEA. CDR3 in DNA: TGCAGCGTGGTGGGACAGGGAGGGCTTGGAGCTTTCTTT. Its translation: CSVVGQGGLGAFF.

This chain links TRBV19 with TRBJ2-1; possible D gene TRBD2, 6 bases. The CDR3 is 13 residues long. V lost 6 bases, J lost 11 bases, and 17 bases lay in between. Germline V gene lookup returns CDR1 LNHDA and CDR2 SQIVND (reference sequence). The CDR3 here is CASRRSGAEQQFF. For the CDR3, the DNA is TGTGCCAGTAGACGTAGCGGCGCCGAACAGCAGTTCTTC.

The chain carries TRBV29-1 and TRBJ2-7, with D perhaps matching TRBD1 (5 bases). Trimming cost V 4 bases and J 3 bases, with 13 bases left between them. Per the germline V gene, CDR1 is SQVTM and CDR2 is ANQGSEA. The CDR3 spans 13 residues. The CDR3 is CSVVQVDSYEQYF. The CDR3 DNA reads as TGCAGCGTTGTGCAAGTCGACAGCTACGAGCAGTACTTC.

This chain joins TRBV5-1 and TRBJ2-7; D is undetermined. Germline V gene sequence: CDR1 SGHRS, CDR2 YFSETQ. The CDR3 has 14 residues. The germline V and J ends were trimmed by 2 bases and 6 bases, with 15 bases remaining between them. Written as DNA, the CDR3 is TGCGCCAGCAGCTTTGGGCAGGTTTATTTCGAGCAGTACTTC. Its translation is CASSFGQVYFEQYF. Full variable domain (outside the CDR3, taken from reference TRBV5-1 and TRBJ2-7): KAGVTQTPRYLIKTRGQQVTLSCSPISGHRSVSWYQQTPGQGLQFLFEYFSETQRNKGNFPGRFSGRQFSNSRSEMNVSTLELGDSALYLCASSFGQVYFEQYFGPGTRLTVT.

J is TRBJ2-5 and V is TRBV4-1; 9 bases match TRBD1. This CDR3 contains 15 residues. After removal of 1 base from V and 6 bases from J, the junction contained 6 bases not matched to a gene. CDR1 and CDR2 (germline): MGHRA, YSYEKL. The CDR3 loop is CASSQVYRGRKTQYF. The CDR3 region has the DNA TGCGCCAGCAGCCAAGTTTACAGGGGGCGGAAGACCCAGTACTTC.

The sample holds one count of this clone. The chain uses TRBV10-1 and TRBJ2-5; 12 nucleotides match TRBD2. V shed 3 bases and J 11 bases; nucleotides not matched to a gene: 13. Per germline, CDR1 WNHNN and CDR2 SYGVQD (reference sequence). The CDR3 contains 16 residues. CDR3 amino acids: CASSERLAGGPEEQYF. The CDR3 DNA follows: TGCGCCAGCAGTGAACGTCTAGCGGGAGGGCCTGAAGAGCAGTACTTC.

The V gene is TRBV6-5, the J gene TRBJ1-2, with 11 positions matching TRBD1. Trimming at V came to 2 bases and at J to 4 bases, leaving 6 bases not matched to a gene. The CDR3 has 16 residues. The germline V gene has CDR1 MNHEY and CDR2 SVGAGI. The CDR3 nucleotides read TGTGCCAGCAGTTACCCCGGGACAGGGGGGATCTATGGCTACACCTTC. Its protein product is CASSYPGTGGIYGYTF.

The genes are TRBV30 and TRBJ1-2; the D gene is possibly TRBD1 (6 bases). CDR3 size: 11 residues. V was trimmed by 7 bases and J by 7 bases, leaving 13 bases between them. Germline assignment: CDR1 GTSNPN and CDR2 SVGIG (reference sequence). CDR3 in DNA: TGTGCCTTAGAACAGGGTCGTGGCTACACCTTC. Its protein is CALEQGRGYTF.

CDR3 DNA: TGTGCCAGCAGCGTAGACCCGGGCTACGAGCAGTACTTC. It specifies CASSVDPGYEQYF. The rearrangement uses TRBV9 and TRBJ2-7; D gene uncertain. The V gene lost 0 bases and the J gene lost 3 bases, with 7 bases spanning the gap. CDR3 length: 13 residues. The V gene's germline CDR1 is SGDLS and CDR2 YYNGEE.

The sample holds one count of this clone. This sequence joins TRBV7-6 and TRBJ2-7; possible D gene TRBD1, 6 bases. Germline-derived CDR1 and CDR2 are SGHVS and FNYEAQ. This CDR3 has 16 amino acids. V lost 0 bases to trimming and J lost 0 bases, with 12 bases between them. CDR3 in amino acids: CASSLAYGQSSYEQYF. In DNA, the CDR3 is TGTGCCAGCAGCTTAGCGTATGGACAGAGCTCCTACGAGCAGTACTTC.

The J gene is TRBJ1-2, the V gene TRBV6-5; TRBD1 matches 9 bases. The CDR3 is 14 residues long. Unmatched junction bases numbered 6, after V lost 8 bases and J lost 2 bases. In germline, CDR1 is MNHEY, CDR2 SVGAGI. CDR3: CASGRTGANYGYTF. The CDR3 DNA is TGTGCCAGCGGGAGGACAGGGGCGAACTATGGCTACACCTTC.

This rearrangement joins TRBV6-1 to TRBJ2-1; D is unclear. The CDR3 covers 12 residues. Germline loops: CDR1 MNHNS, CDR2 SASEGT. Trimming took 6 bases from V and 7 from J, leaving 10 bases between them. CDR3 in DNA: TGTGCCAGCAGCCCCCATGAGAATGAGCAGTTCTTC. Translating gives CASSPHENEQFF.

V gene TRBV29-1 combines with J gene TRBJ2-6, with D perhaps TRBD2 (5 bases). CDR1 is SQVTM, CDR2 ANQGSEA, per germline. The length of the CDR3 is 16 residues. Deletions cut 7 bases from V and 2 bases from J, with 18 bases between. The CDR3 loop reads CSAPEREGPGANVLTF. The DNA for the CDR3 is TGCAGCGCTCCCGAACGGGAAGGGCCTGGGGCCAACGTCCTGACTTTC.

The chain is built from TRBV27 and TRBJ1-6; D gene ambiguous. This CDR3 spans 15 amino acids. Between the trimmed V and J ends, which lost 3 bases and 6 bases, there was a span of 12 bases. Germline CDR1 reads MNHEY; CDR2 reads SMNVEV (reference sequence). The CDR3 DNA follows: TGTGCCAGCAGTTTTTTGAGTTACGGTAATTCACCCCTCCACTTT. It specifies CASSFLSYGNSPLHF.

The chain couples TRBV14 to TRBJ1-5; a possible D gene is TRBD1 (5 bases). The V end was cut by 2 bases, the J end by 4 bases, with 9 bases between. CDR1 is SGHDN and CDR2 is FVKESK in the germline V gene. The CDR3 runs 14 residues. DNA for the CDR3: TGTGCCAGCAGCCAACAGGGTGTAAATCAGCCCCAGCATTTT. It translates to CASSQQGVNQPQHF.

The rearrangement uses TRBV9 and TRBJ2-6; D ambiguous. CDR1 is SGDLS and CDR2 is YYNGEE in the germline V gene. Trimming took 4 bases from V and 11 from J, leaving 16 bases between them. The CDR3 has 14 amino acids. CDR3 amino acids: CASSPGPLGDVLTF. In DNA, the CDR3 is TGTGCCAGCAGCCCGGGTCCACTTGGCGACGTCCTGACTTTC.

Turning to this clone: Additional DNA sequences in this sample encode the identical CDR3. V and J are TRBV5-4 and TRBJ2-7; 7 bases match TRBD1. The CDR3 contains 13 residues. V shed 6 bases, J shed 5 bases, and the junction held 8 bases outside the gene matches. Germline values: CDR1 SGHNT, CDR2 YYREEE (reference sequence). The CDR3 sequence: CASTRQGSDEQYF. CDR3 in DNA: TGTGCCAGCACCCGACAGGGTAGCGACGAGCAGTACTTC.

The V gene is TRBV6-5, the J gene TRBJ2-7; tentative D call: TRBD1 (6 bases). The CDR3 extends over 13 amino acids. CDR1 is MNHEY, CDR2 SVGAGI, per germline. The ends were cut back, 4 bases at V and 6 bases at J, with 13 bases in the middle. CDR3: CASSSTGFGEQYF. The CDR3 nucleotides are TGTGCCAGCAGTTCCACAGGGTTCGGCGAGCAGTACTTC.

This clone has only one observation. The V and J genes are TRBV4-1 and TRBJ1-2, with 7 bases lining up with TRBD1. The germline gives CDR1 MGHRA, CDR2 YSYEKL. CDR3 length: 16 residues. V trimming: 0 bases; J trimming: 3 bases; junction bases outside the gene matches: 7. The CDR3 sequence is CASSQDRQGAYYGYTF. CDR3 sequence (DNA): TGCGCCAGCAGCCAAGATAGACAGGGAGCTTACTATGGCTACACCTTC.

This clone was picked up a small number of times. Other nucleotide sequences in the sample specify the same CDR3. The V gene is TRBV5-6, the J gene TRBJ2-3; TRBD1 matches at 10 bases. The CDR3 extends over 16 amino acids. Germline V gene data show CDR1 as SGHDT and CDR2 as YYEEEE. Trimming cost V 0 bases and J 0 bases; bases outside gene matches: 1. The CDR3 protein is CASSLATGGSTDTQYF. In nucleotides, the CDR3 is TGTGCCAGCAGCTTGGCGACAGGGGGCAGCACAGATACGCAGTATTTT.